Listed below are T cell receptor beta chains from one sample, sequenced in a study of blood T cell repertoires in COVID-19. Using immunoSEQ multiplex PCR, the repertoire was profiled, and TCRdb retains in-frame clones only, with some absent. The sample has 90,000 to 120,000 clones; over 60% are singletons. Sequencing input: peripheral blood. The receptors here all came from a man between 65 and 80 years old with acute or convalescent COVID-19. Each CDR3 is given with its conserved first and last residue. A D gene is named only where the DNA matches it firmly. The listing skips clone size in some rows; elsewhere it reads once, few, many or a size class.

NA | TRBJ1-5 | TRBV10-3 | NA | TGTGCCATCAGTGATTCGGGGAATCAGCCCCAGCATTTT | CAISDSGNQPQHF
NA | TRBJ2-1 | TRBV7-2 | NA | TGTGCCAGCAGCACACTTGGGGGGAATGAGCAGTTCTTC | CASSTLGGNEQFF
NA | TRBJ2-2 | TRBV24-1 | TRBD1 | TGTGCCACCAGTCCCGCGAGGGGACAGGGGATGAACACCGGGGAGCTGTTTTTT | CATSPARGQGMNTGELFF
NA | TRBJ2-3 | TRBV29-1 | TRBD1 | TGCAGCGGGTGGGACAGAAACACAGATACGCAGTATTTT | CSGWDRNTDTQYF
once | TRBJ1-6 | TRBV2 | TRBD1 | TGTGCCAGCAGCTTGACAGGGATGGATTCACCCCTCCACTTT | CASSLTGMDSPLHF
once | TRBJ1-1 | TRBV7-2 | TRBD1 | TGTGCCAGCACCGTGTACAGGGGGACTGAAGCTTTCTTT | CASTVYRGTEAFF
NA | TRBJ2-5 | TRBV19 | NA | TGTGCCAGTAGTATAGGTTCCCATCAAGAGACCCAGTACTTC | CASSIGSHQETQYF
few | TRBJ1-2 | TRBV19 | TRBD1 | TGTGCCAGTAGTCTGGGACAGGGGGCGGGGTACACCTTC | CASSLGQGAGYTF
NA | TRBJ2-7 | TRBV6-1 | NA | TGTGCCAGCAGTGAAGGTTTAGACGGGGGACAGAGGAGATACGAGCAGTACTTC | CASSEGLDGGQRRYEQYF
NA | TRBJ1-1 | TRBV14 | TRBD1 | TGTGCCAGCAGCCGTGGACAGGACGCGGCTTTCTTT | CASSRGQDAAFF
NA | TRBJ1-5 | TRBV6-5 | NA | TGTGCCATGGGGGGGGGTTTCCGCAATCAGCCCCAGCATTTT | CAMGGGFRNQPQHF
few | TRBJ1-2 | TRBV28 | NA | TGTGCCAGCAGAACAGGGAACGCTAACTATGGCTACACCTTC | CASRTGNANYGYTF
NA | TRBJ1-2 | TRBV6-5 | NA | TGTGCCAGCACCCTGCGCACAGGCCTTAACTATGGCTACACCTTC | CASTLRTGLNYGYTF
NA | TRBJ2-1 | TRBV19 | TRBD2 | TGTGCCAGCAGTATCTCGGAGGGCGGGGGCAATGAGCAGTTCTTC | CASSISEGGGNEQFF
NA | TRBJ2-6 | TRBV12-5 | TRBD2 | TGTGCTTGTGGTTTGGCCGGCGGGCGGGGGGGTCTTGGGGCCAACGTCCTGACTTTC | CACGLAGGRGGLGANVLTF
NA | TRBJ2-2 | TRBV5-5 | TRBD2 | TGTGCCAGCAGCTTAGGCCTTAGCGGGGCAACTACCGGGGAGCTGTTTTTT | CASSLGLSGATTGELFF
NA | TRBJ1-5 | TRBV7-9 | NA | TGTGCCAGCAGCTTAGCGGCAGGGGTGAGCAATCAGCCCCAGCATTTT | CASSLAAGVSNQPQHF
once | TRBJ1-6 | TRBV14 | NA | TGTGCCAGCAGCCTCCAGGGGAATTCACCCCTCCACTTT | CASSLQGNSPLHF
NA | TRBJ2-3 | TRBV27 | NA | TGTGCCAGCAGTATCCACGGGCGGGTTGAAGATACGCAGTATTTT | CASSIHGRVEDTQYF
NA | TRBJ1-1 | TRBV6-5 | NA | TGTGCCAGCAGTTTTAGACGGGACACTGAAGCTTTCTTT | CASSFRRDTEAFF
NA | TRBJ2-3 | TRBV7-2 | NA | TGTGCCAGCAATACAGGGGGGGGGCCAGATACGCAGTATTTT | CASNTGGGPDTQYF
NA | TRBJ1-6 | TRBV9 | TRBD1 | TGTGCCAGCAGCGAGGGGGCCGGGAATAATTCACCCCTCCACTTT | CASSEGAGNNSPLHF
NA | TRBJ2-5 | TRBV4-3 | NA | TGCGCCAGCAGCCAGACCAGGGGAGAGACCCAGTACTTC | CASSQTRGETQYF
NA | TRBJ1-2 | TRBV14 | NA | TGTGCCAGCAGCCAAGATTTCGGCAGGGTGGGTGGCTACACCTTC | CASSQDFGRVGGYTF
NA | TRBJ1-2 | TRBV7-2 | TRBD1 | TGTGCCAGCAGCTTAGCGCAAAGGACAGGGAGGGGCTACACCTTC | CASSLAQRTGRGYTF
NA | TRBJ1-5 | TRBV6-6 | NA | TGTGCCAGCAAGGATCTTAGCGATCAGCCCCAGCATTTT | CASKDLSDQPQHF
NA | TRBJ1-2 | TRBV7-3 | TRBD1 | TGTGCCAGCAGCCCCGGACAGGTTGGGACCTATGGCTACACCTTC | CASSPGQVGTYGYTF
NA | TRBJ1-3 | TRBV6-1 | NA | TGTGCCAGCAGTGAAGTAGGGAGTCAATCTGGAAACACCATATATTTT | CASSEVGSQSGNTIYF
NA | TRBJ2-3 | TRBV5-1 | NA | TGCGCCAGCAGCCCGGACAGTCCCACAGATACGCAGTATTTT | CASSPDSPTDTQYF
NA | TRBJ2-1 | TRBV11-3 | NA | TGTGCCAGCTCCCTTGGGGAGGCGAATGAGCAGTTCTTC | CASSLGEANEQFF
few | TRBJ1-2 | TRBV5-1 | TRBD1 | TGCGCCAGCAGCCAGGGGGAGCGGTATGGCTACACCTTC | CASSQGERYGYTF
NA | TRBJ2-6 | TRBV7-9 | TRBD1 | TGTGCCAGCAGCTTGGCCGGGACAGGAAAGAACTCTGGGGCCAACGTCCTGACTTTC | CASSLAGTGKNSGANVLTF
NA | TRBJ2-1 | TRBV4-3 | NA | TGCGCCAGCAGCCAAGGATTTGTGACAGACAATGAGCAGTTCTTC | CASSQGFVTDNEQFF
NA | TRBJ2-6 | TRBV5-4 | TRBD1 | TGTGCCAGCAGCAGACGACAGGGGAGCTCTGGGGCCAACGTCCTGACTTTC | CASSRRQGSSGANVLTF
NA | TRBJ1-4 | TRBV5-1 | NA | TGCGCCAGCAGCTTGGCCCTACAGGGTAATGAAAAACTGTTTTTT | CASSLALQGNEKLFF
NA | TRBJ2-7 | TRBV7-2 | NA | TGTGCCAGCAGCGTCGGGGTCGGCGGTTCCTACGAGCAGTACTTC | CASSVGVGGSYEQYF
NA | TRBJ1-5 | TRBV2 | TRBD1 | TGTGCCAGCAGCTGGGGACAGGGAGGCAATCAGCCCCAGCATTTT | CASSWGQGGNQPQHF
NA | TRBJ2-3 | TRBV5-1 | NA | TGCGCCAGCAGCTTTCAAACTAGCACAGATACGCAGTATTTT | CASSFQTSTDTQYF
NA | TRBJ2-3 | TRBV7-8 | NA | TGTGCCAGCAGCTTAGAGGAGGTGGATACGCAGTATTTT | CASSLEEVDTQYF
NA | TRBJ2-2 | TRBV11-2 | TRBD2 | TGTGCCAGCAGCTTAGCCAGCGGGGGAAACACCGGGGAGCTGTTTTTT | CASSLASGGNTGELFF
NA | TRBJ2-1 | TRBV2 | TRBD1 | TGTGCCAGCTTGGGACAGGGGTACAATGAGCAGTTCTTC | CASLGQGYNEQFF
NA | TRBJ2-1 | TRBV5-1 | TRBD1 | TGCGCCAGCAGCTTGCAGCCGAGGAGGAGACAGGGCTCAAATGAGCAGTTCTTC | CASSLQPRRRQGSNEQFF
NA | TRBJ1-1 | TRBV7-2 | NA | TGTGCCAGCAGCCTCACCTCAGGGAACACTGAAGCTTTCTTT | CASSLTSGNTEAFF
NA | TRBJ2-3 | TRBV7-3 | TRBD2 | TGTGCCAGCAGCCCGACTAGCGGGATAAGCACAGATACGCAGTATTTT | CASSPTSGISTDTQYF
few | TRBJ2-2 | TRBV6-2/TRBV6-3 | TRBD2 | TGTGCCAGCAGTTCTTCCGGGACTAGAAATGCCGGGGAGCTGTTTTTT | CASSSSGTRNAGELFF
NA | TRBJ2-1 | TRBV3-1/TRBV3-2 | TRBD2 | TGTGCCAGCAGCCGATGGACTAGCGGGGACAATGAGCAGTTCTTC | CASSRWTSGDNEQFF
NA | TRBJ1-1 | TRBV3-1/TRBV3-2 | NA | TGTGCCAGCAGCCAAGGAGCGGAGGCGATCACTGAAGCTTTCTTT | CASSQGAEAITEAFF
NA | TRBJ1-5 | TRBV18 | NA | TGTGCCAGCTCACCTCGGGGGGTTGGCAATCAGCCCCAGCATTTT | CASSPRGVGNQPQHF
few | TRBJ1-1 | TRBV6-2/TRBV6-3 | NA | TGTGCCAGCAGTTACCCCCCAGTGAACACTGAAGCTTTCTTT | CASSYPPVNTEAFF
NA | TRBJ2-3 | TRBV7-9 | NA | TGTGCCAGCACCGGAGGGACAGATACGCAGTATTTT | CASTGGTDTQYF
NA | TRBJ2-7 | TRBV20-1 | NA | TGCAGTGCTAGTGGTAGCGGCTACGAGCAGTACTTC | CSASGSGYEQYF
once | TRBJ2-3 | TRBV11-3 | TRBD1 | TGTGCCAGCAGCTTCGGGACAGCGAGCACAGATACGCAGTATTTT | CASSFGTASTDTQYF
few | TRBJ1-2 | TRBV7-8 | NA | TGTGCCAGCAGCCCGGGGGGGGTGGACTATGGCTACACCTTC | CASSPGGVDYGYTF
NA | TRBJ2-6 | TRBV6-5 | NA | TGTGCCAGCAGTTACCAGGGGAATGGGGCCAACGTCCTGACTTTC | CASSYQGNGANVLTF
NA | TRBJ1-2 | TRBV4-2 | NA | TGTGCCAGCAGCCAAGTTGAGGCCCCAATTGCGACTGGCTACACCTTC | CASSQVEAPIATGYTF